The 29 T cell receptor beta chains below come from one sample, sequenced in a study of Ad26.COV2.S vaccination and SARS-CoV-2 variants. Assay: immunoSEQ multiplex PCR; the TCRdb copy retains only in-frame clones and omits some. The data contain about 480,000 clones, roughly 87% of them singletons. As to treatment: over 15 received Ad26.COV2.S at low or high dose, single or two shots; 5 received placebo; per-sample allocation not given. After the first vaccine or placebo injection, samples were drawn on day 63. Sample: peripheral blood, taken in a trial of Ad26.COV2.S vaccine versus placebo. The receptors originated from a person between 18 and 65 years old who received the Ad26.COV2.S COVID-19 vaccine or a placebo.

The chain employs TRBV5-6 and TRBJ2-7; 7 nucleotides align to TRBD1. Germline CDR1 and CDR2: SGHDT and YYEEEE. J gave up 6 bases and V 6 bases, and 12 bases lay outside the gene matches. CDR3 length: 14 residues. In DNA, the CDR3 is TGTGCCAGCACCCCAGTCGGAAGGGGGCTCGAGCAGTACTTC. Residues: CASTPVGRGLEQYF.

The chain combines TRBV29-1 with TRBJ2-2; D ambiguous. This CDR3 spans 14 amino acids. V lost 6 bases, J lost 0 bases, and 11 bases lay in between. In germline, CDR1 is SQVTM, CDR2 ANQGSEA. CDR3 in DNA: TGCAGCGTACTAATTGGGACGAACACCGGGGAGCTGTTTTTT. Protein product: CSVLIGTNTGELFF.

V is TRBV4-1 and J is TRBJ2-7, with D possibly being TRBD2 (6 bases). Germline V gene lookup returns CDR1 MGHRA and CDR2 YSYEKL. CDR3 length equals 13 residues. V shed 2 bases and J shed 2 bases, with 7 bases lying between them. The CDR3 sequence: CASSQLATYEQYF. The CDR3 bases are TGCGCCAGCAGCCAACTAGCGACCTACGAGCAGTACTTC.

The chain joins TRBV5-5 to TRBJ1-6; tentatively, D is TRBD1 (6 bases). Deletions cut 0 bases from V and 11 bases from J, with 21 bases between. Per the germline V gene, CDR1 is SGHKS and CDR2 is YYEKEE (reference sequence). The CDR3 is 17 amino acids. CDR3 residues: CASSLVPPGIGGPPLHF. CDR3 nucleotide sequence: TGTGCCAGCAGCTTGGTCCCCCCCGGGATAGGGGGGCCACCCCTCCACTTT.

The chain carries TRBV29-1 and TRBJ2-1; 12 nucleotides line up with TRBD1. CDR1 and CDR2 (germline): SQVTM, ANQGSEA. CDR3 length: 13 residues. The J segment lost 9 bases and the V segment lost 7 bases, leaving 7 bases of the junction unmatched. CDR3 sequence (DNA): TGCAGCGCATCCGGGACAGGGGGCGGTGAGCAGTTCTTC. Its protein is CSASGTGGGEQFF.

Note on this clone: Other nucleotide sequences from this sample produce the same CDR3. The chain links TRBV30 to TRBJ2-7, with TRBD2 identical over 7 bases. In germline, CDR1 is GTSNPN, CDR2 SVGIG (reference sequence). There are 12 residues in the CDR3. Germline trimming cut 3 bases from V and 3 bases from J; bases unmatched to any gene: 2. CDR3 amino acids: CAWSGGSYEQYF. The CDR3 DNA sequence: TGTGCCTGGAGCGGGGGGAGCTACGAGCAGTACTTC. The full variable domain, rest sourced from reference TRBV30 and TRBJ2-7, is SQTIHQWPATLVQPVGSPLSLECTVEGTSNPNLYWYRQAAGRGLQLLFYSVGIGQISSEVPQNLSASRPQDRQFILSSKKLLLSDSGFYLCAWSGGSYEQYFGPGTRLTVT.

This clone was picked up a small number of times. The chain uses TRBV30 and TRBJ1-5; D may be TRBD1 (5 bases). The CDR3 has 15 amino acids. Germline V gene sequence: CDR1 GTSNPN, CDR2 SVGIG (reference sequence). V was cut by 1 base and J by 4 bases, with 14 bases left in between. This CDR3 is CAWSAPGLGNQPQHF. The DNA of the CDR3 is TGTGCCTGGAGTGCCCCGGGGCTAGGTAATCAGCCCCAGCATTTT.

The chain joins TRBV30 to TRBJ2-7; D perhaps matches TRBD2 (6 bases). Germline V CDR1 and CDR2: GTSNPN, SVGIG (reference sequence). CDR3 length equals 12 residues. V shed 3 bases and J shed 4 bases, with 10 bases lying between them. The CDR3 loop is CAWRGGNYEQYF. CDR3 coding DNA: TGTGCCTGGAGGGGCGGGAATTACGAGCAGTACTTC.

The CDR3 DNA follows: TGTGCCTGGAGGACCGGGACAGGGGTATTCTTT. Protein sequence: CAWRTGTGVFF. The chain is built from TRBV30 and TRBJ1-1; 10 bases agree with TRBD1. Trimming removed 3 bases from V and 14 bases from J; junction bases left unmatched: 6. CDR1 is GTSNPN, CDR2 SVGIG, per germline (reference sequence). CDR3 length equals 11 residues. The variable domain in full, completed from reference TRBV30 and TRBJ1-1, reads SQTIHQWPATLVQPVGSPLSLECTVEGTSNPNLYWYRQAAGRGLQLLFYSVGIGQISSEVPQNLSASRPQDRQFILSSKKLLLSDSGFYLCAWRTGTGVFFGQGTRLTVV.

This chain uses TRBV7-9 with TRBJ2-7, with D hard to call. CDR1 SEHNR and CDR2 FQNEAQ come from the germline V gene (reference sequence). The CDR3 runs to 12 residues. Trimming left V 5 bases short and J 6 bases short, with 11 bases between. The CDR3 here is CASSRLTGEQYF. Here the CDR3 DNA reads TGTGCCAGCAGCCGCTTGACGGGCGAGCAGTACTTC.

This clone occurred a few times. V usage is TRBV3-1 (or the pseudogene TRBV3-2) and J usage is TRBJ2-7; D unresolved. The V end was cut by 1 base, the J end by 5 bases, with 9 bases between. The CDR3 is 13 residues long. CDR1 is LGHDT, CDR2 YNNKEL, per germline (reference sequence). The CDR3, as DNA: TGTGCCAGCAGCCAAGGGGTGGCAGACGAGCAGTACTTC. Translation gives CASSQGVADEQYF.

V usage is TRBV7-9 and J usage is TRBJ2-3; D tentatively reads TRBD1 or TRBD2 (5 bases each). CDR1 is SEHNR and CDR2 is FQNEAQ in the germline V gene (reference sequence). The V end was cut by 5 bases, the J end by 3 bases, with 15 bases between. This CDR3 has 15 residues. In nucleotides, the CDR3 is TGTGCCAGCAGCCATCGGGACGGAGCAACAGATACGCAGTATTTT. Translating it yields CASSHRDGATDTQYF.

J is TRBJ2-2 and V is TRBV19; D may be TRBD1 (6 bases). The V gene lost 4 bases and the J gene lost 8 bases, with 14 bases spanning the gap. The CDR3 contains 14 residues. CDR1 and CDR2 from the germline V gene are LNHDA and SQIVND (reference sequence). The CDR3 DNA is TGTGCCAGTAGTAGACAGGCTGGTCTAGGGGAGCTGTTTTTT. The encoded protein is CASSRQAGLGELFF.

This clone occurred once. CDR3 residues: CASSVGTGSRSYEQYF. In DNA, the CDR3 is TGTGCCAGCAGCGTAGGGACAGGGAGCCGCTCCTACGAGCAGTACTTC. The chain links TRBV9 to TRBJ2-7; 8 nucleotides agree with TRBD1. CDR3 length: 16 amino acids. The germline gives CDR1 SGDLS, CDR2 YYNGEE. V shed 0 bases, J shed 0 bases, and the junction held 5 bases outside the gene matches.

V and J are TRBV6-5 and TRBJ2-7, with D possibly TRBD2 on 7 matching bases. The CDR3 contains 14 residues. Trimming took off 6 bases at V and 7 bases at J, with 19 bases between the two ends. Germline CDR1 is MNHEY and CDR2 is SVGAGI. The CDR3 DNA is TGTGCCAGCAGGACCCGAGGGGGGGCAGGGGAGCAGTACTTC. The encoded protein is CASRTRGGAGEQYF.

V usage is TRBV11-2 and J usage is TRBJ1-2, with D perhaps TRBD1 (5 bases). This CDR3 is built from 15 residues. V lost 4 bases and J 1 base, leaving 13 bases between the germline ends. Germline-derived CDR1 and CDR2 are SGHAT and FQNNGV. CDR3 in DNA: TGTGCCAGCAGCTCCGAATGGGGGGGTAACTATGGCTACACCTTC. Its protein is CASSSEWGGNYGYTF.

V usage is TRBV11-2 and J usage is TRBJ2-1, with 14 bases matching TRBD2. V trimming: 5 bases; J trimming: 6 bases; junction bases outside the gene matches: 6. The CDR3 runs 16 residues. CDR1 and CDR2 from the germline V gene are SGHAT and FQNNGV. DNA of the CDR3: TGTGCCAGCAGCCTGAGACTAGCGGGAGGGGTCAATGAGCAGTTCTTC. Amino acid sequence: CASSLRLAGGVNEQFF. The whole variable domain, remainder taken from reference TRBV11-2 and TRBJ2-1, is EAGVAQSPRYKIIEKRQSVAFWCNPISGHATLYWYQQILGQGPKLLIQFQNNGVVDDSQLPKDRFSAERLKGVDSTLKIQPAKLEDSAVYLCASSLRLAGGVNEQFFGPGTRLTVL.

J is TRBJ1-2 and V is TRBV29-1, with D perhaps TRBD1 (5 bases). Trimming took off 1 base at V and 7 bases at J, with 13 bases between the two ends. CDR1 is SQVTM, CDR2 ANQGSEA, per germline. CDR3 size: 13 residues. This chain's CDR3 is CSVEVGRGIGYTF. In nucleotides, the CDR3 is TGCAGCGTTGAAGTTGGTAGGGGTATTGGCTACACCTTC.

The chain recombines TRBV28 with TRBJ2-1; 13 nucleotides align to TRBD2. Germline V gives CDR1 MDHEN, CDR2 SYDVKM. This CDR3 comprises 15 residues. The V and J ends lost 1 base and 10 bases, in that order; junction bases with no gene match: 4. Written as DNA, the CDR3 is TGTGCCAGCAGTTTATCGGGACTAGCGGGACGGGAGCAGTTCTTC. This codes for CASSLSGLAGREQFF.

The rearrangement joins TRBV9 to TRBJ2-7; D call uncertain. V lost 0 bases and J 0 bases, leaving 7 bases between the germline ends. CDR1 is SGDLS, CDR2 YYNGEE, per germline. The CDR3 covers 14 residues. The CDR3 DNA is TGTGCCAGCAGCGTAGATCTAGGCTCCTACGAGCAGTACTTC. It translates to CASSVDLGSYEQYF.

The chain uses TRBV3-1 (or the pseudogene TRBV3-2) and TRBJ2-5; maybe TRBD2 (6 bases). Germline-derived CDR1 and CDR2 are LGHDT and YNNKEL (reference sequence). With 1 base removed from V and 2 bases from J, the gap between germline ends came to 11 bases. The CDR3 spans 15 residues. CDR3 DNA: TGTGCCAGCAGCCAAGTTATAGCGGTACAAGAGACCCAGTACTTC. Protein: CASSQVIAVQETQYF.

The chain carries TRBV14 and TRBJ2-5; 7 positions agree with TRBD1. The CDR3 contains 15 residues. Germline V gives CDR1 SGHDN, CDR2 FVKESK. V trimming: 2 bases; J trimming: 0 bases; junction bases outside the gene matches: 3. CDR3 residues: CASSQWDSHQETQYF. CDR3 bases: TGTGCCAGCAGCCAATGGGACAGCCACCAAGAGACCCAGTACTTC. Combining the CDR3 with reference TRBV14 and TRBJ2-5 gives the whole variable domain EAGVTQFPSHSVIEKGQTVTLRCDPISGHDNLYWYRRVMGKEIKFLLHFVKESKQDESGMPNNRFLAERTGGTYSTLKVQPAELEDSGVYFCASSQWDSHQETQYFGPGTRLLVL.

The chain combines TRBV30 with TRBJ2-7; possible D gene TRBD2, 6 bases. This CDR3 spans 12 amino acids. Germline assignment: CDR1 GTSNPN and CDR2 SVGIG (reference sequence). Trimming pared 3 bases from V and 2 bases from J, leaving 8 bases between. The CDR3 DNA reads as TGTGCCTGGAGGACGGGGGCCTACGAGCAGTACTTC. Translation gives CAWRTGAYEQYF.

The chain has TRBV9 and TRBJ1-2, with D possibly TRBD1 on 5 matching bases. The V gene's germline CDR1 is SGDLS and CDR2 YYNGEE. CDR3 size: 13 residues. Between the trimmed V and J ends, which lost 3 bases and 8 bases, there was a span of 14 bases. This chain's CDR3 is CASSAQVKGGYTF. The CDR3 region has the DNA TGTGCCAGCAGCGCACAGGTGAAGGGGGGCTACACCTTC.

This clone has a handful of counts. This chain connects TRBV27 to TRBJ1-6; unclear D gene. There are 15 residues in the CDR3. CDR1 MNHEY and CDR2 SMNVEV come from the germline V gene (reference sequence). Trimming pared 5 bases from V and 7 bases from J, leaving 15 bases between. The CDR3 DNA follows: TGTGCCAGCAGTGCCAGCCCACGGTCGAATTCACCCCTCCACTTT. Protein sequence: CASSASPRSNSPLHF.

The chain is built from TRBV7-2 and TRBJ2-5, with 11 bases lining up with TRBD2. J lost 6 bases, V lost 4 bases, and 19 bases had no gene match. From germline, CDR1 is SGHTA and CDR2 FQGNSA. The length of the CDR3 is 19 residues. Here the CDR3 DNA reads TGTGCCAGCAGCTCACCTCGAACTATAGCGGGAGGGGGTGCGAAGACCCAGTACTTC. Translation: CASSSPRTIAGGGAKTQYF.

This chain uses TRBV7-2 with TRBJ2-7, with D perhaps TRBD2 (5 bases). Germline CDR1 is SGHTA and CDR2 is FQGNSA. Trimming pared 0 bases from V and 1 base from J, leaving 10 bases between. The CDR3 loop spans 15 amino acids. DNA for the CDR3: TGTGCCAGCAGCTTAGCGCCGGGAACATCCTACGAGCAGTACTTC. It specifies CASSLAPGTSYEQYF. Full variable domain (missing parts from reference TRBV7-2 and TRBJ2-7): GAGVSQSPSNKVTEKGKDVELRCDPISGHTALYWYRQSLGQGLEFLIYFQGNSAPDKSGLPSDRFSAERTGGSVSTLTIQRTQQEDSAVYLCASSLAPGTSYEQYFGPGTRLTVT.

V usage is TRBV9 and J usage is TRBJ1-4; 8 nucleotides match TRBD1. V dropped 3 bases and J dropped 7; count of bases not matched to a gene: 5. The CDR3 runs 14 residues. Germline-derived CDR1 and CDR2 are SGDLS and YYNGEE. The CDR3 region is CASSAGQGSEKLFF. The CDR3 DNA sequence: TGTGCCAGCAGCGCCGGACAGGGAAGTGAAAAACTGTTTTTT.

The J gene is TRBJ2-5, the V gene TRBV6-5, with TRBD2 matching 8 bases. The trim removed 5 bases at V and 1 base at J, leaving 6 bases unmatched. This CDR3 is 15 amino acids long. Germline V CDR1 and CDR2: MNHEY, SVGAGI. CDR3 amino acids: CASSRNGLAQETQYF. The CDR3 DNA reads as TGTGCCAGCAGTCGAAACGGACTAGCCCAAGAGACCCAGTACTTC.